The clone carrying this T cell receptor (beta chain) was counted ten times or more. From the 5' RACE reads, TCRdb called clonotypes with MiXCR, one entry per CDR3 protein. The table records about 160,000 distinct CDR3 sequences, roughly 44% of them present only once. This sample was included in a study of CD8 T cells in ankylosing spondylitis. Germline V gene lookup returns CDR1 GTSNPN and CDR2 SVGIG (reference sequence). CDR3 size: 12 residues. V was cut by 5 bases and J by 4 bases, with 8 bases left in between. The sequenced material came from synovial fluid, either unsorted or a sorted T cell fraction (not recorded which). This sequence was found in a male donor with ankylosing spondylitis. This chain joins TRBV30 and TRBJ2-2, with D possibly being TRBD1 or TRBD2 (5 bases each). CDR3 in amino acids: CAWGTPTGELFF. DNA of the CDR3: TGTGCCTGGGGGACCCCCACCGGGGAGCTGTTTTTT.